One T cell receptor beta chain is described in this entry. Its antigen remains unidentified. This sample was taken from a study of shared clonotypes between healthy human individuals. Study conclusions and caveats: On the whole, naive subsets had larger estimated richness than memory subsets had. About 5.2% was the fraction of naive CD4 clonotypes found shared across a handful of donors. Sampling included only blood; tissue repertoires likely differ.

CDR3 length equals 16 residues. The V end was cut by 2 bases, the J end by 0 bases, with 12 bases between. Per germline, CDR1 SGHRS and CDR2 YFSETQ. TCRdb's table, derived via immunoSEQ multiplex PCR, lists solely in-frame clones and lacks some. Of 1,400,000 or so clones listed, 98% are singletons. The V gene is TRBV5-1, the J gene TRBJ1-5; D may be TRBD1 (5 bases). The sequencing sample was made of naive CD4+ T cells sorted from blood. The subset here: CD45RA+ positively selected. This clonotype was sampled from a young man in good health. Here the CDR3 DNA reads TGCGCCAGCAGCTTCGGGGGTGTCGGTAGCAATCAGCCCCAGCATTTT. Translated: CASSFGGVGSNQPQHF.